This T cell receptor (beta chain) was retrieved from a study of identical twins. Overall study findings and caveats: Models, which agreed with sharing between unrelated individuals, nonetheless underestimated the out-of-frame TCR alpha sharing seen in monozygotic twins. These conclusions were based on statistical analysis (cross-sectional, not following the same donors).

The cDNA had a unique molecular identifier and a template-switch universal primer site. TCRdb called the 5' RACE reads again in MiXCR, with one record for every CDR3 protein. The sample has approximately 600,000 distinct CDR3 sequences; roughly 7.2% are singletons. As concerns this clonotype: Its antigen is not known.

This sample was shared with a second study, whose subject was yellow fever vaccine responses in identical twins.

The sequenced sample consisted of PBMCs. This clonotype was obtained from a woman between 18 and 29 years old in good health.

The CDR3 spells CASSTGQTQPFQETQYF. CDR3 nucleotides: TGTGCCAGCAGTACCGGGCAGACGCAGCCCTTTCAAGAGACCCAGTACTTC. The V and J genes are TRBV12-3 or TRBV12-4 and TRBJ2-5; D is ambiguous. V lost 5 bases to trimming and J lost 2 bases, with 21 bases between them. The CDR3 contains 17 residues.